Here is one T cell receptor (beta chain) with its context. Antigen specificity is unknown. This record comes from a study of T cell responses to AZD1222 COVID-19 vaccine. Trimming removed 6 bases from V and 2 bases from J, with 10 bases in between. The CDR3 has 13 residues. Germline V gene lookup returns CDR1 MNHNY and CDR2 SVGAGI (reference sequence). Profiling relied on immunoSEQ multiplex PCR, and the TCRdb table lists in-frame clones only, not all of them. The table has roughly 100,000 clones, over 90% seen once; the top ten hold more than 4%. Study conclusions and caveats: An increase in Spike-specific TCR breadth and depth was observed after two AZD1222 doses. Donors in the cohort were predominantly white British and more often female, and clonal diversity was possibly underestimated. Targeting of unmutated variant regions was reportedly seen in nearly half of spike-specific TCRs. Spike-wide coverage was observed for vaccine-associated CD4 TCRs, with dominant responses at 160-218 and 743-854.

This sequence originates from an adult in good health. The V call is TRBV6-6, the J call TRBJ1-1; D gene ambiguous. The sequencing here drew on peripheral blood, taken on day 0 of AZD1222 vaccination. The CDR3 sequence is CASSLNQNTEAFF. In nucleotides, the CDR3 is TGTGCCAGCAGCCTGAATCAAAACACTGAAGCTTTCTTT.